The clone carrying this T cell receptor (beta chain) came up many times. These data come from a study of Graves' ophthalmopathy and Graves' hyperthyroidism. RNA transcripts served as template for amplifying TCR beta CDR3 sequences. The first round was an RT-PCR with HTBI primers, and the second round was a multiplex PCR. TCRdb itself ran the multiplex PCR reads through MiXCR, one entry per CDR3 protein. Among about 480,000 distinct CDR3 sequences listed, around 14% were seen once. Every ophthalmopathy donor presented moderate-to-severe activity, CAS ≥3, NOSPECS ≥4 and duration under 3 months. Germline CDR1 is LGHNT and CDR2 is FRNRAP. With V trimmed by 6 bases and J by 8 bases, 7 bases remained unmatched. The CDR3 is 13 residues long.

Source material: blood. This TCR was recovered from a woman in her 30s with Graves' ophthalmopathy. The gene calls are TRBV12-5 and TRBJ1-2; 9 bases align to TRBD1. For the CDR3, the DNA is TGTGCTAGTGGAAGGGACAGGGTTGAAGGCTACACCTTC. It codes for CASGRDRVEGYTF.